This record covers a single TCR beta chain. An end of the junction does not agree with germline; a read error may underlie this. These data belong to a study of blood T cell repertoires in COVID-19. Study-wide background: Collection of acute and convalescent COVID-19 samples took place in the United States, Italy and Spain. PBMCs, B-cell-depleted T cells, or T cells were the source of the cDNA or gDNA that made up the material.

The authors' processing: Reference gene primer amplification gave nucleated cell count estimates. Produced via immunoSEQ multiplex PCR; TCRdb's table is partial and in-frame only. V, J and clone size were drawn from that table, and D and trimming were deduced from the DNA. The sample records 70,000 or so clones, over 65% being singletons. This CDR3 has 15 residues. The germline gives CDR1 SGHRS, CDR2 YFSETQ. The sequence was collected from a woman in her sixties or seventies with acute or convalescent COVID-19. Sequencing used peripheral blood. V usage is TRBV5-1 and J usage is TRBJ1-6; 7 bases align to TRBD1. The CDR3 loop reads CVSSSPGTENSPLHF. The CDR3 nucleotides are TGCGTCAGCAGCTCTCCAGGGACAGAAAATTCACCCCTCCACTTT.